This T cell receptor (beta chain) came from a study of PD-1 blockade in classical Hodgkin lymphoma. Study observations and caveats: In CD4+ cells, TCR diversity went up significantly by C4D1, but in CD8+ cells it did not. For complete responders, baseline diversity was comparable to that of newly diagnosed patients. Factors driving the repertoire differences, possibly disease activity or prior therapy, remain undefined.

As regards this clone: What it recognizes is unknown.

Profiled with immunoSEQ multiplex PCR; TCRdb holds only in-frame clones, not every one. The repertoire consists of 55,000 to 80,000 clones, with around 93% occurring once and the leading ten covering 8%. All the patients suffered relapse after autologous stem cell transplantation, and brentuximab vedotin exposure differed. Complete response, partial response or progressive disease was each patient's best response. CDR3 length: 16 amino acids. V lost 2 bases to trimming and J lost 6 bases, with 19 bases between them. Germline V gene data show CDR1 as MNHEY and CDR2 as SVGAGI. This rearrangement joins TRBV6-5 to TRBJ2-5; D is undetermined. This sequence was found in a human donor with classical Hodgkin lymphoma. This specimen consisted of peripheral blood mononuclear cells (PBMCs), obtained at baseline. This CDR3 is CASSYTANQIYQTQYF. Here the CDR3 DNA reads TGTGCCAGCAGTTACACCGCAAACCAAATATACCAGACCCAGTACTTC.